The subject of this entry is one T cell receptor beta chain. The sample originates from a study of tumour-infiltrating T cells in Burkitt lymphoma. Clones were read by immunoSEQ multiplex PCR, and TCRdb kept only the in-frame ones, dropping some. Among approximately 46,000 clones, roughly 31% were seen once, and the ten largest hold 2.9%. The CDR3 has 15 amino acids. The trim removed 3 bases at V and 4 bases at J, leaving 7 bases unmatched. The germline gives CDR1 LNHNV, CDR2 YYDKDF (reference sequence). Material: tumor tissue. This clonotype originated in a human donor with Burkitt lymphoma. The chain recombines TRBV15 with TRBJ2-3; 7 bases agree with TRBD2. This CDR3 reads CATSSPLAGADTQYF. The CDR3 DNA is TGTGCCACCAGCAGCCCCCTGGCGGGGGCAGATACGCAGTATTTT.